This TCR beta chain comes out of a study of read filtering for tumor transcriptome and immune sequencing. General study results and limits: RNA-seq captured clonotypes less deeply and reliably than IR-seq.

Germline CDR1 is MNHNS and CDR2 is SASEGT. CDR3 length: 15 residues. The V gene end was trimmed by 2 bases and the J gene end by 4 bases; junction bases not matched to a gene: 4. The library was built from 400 ng RNA with molecular barcoded adaptors for alpha/delta and beta/gamma chains. TCRdb re-derived calls from the reads in MiXCR, one entry per CDR3 protein. The sample lists 35,000 to 55,000 distinct CDR3 sequences, around 12% seen once, with about 15% in the top ten. This clonotype was recorded at least ten times. What it recognizes is unknown. Sampling of bone marrow took place during active disease in every patient.

The sample consisted of a population of CD138-negative cells sorted from bone marrow. V gene TRBV6-1 combines with J gene TRBJ1-5; 8 bases line up with TRBD1. The origin of this receptor is a donor aged 40 or older with multiple myeloma. The DNA for the CDR3 is TGTGCCAGCAGTGAAATGGACAGGGAAAATCAGCCCCAGCATTTT. It encodes CASSEMDRENQPQHF.